A selection of T cell receptor beta chains follows, all from one sample in a study of tumor-infiltrating lymphocytes in oesophageal squamous cell carcinoma. TCRdb re-analysed the PCR reads in MiXCR, keeping a single row per CDR3 protein. The sample yields 5,500 to 6,500 distinct CDR3 sequences, roughly 15% seen once. Sequenced sample: normal esophageal tissue next to the tumor. These receptors all stem from a male donor with esophageal squamous cell carcinoma. CDR3s include the opening cysteine and the closing phenylalanine or tryptophan. D genes are given only for firm matches. Where a row states a size, it is once, few, many or the class of an expanded clone; other rows omit it.

V gene	clone size	J gene	D gene	CDR3 protein	CDR3 DNA
TRBV5-8	many	TRBJ2-3	TRBD2	CASSLSGGRTDTQYF	TGTGCCAGCAGCCTTAGCGGGGGGAGGACAGATACGCAGTATTTT
TRBV11-2	many	TRBJ1-1	NA	CASSQSSTEAFF	TGTGCCAGCAGCCAGAGTTCCACTGAAGCTTTCTTT
TRBV2	NA	TRBJ2-5	NA	CASRRRQALPGETQYF	TGTGCCTCACGTAGGAGGCAGGCCCTCCCCGGGGAGACCCAGTACTTC
TRBV11-2	medium-sized	TRBJ2-1	NA	CASSLFGSAFANEQFF	TGTGCCAGCAGCTTATTCGGCTCAGCTTTCGCGAATGAGCAGTTCTTC
TRBV10-3	many	TRBJ2-5	TRBD1	CAISDRGETQYF	TGTGCCATCAGTGACAGGGGGGAGACCCAGTACTTC
TRBV10-3	many	TRBJ1-2	TRBD1	CAISLGQGGNYGYTF	TGTGCCATCAGCCTAGGACAGGGGGGTAACTATGGCTACACCTTC
TRBV27	many	TRBJ2-7	NA	CASSPTGYYEQYF	TGTGCCAGCAGTCCGACAGGATACTACGAGCAGTACTTC
TRBV2	NA	TRBJ2-7	NA	CASVSGTLSSYEQYF	TGTGCCAGTGTCTCCGGGACCTTGAGCTCCTACGAGCAGTACTTC
TRBV5-1	NA	TRBJ2-3	NA	CASSFDLEDTQYF	TGCGCCAGCAGCTTTGATCTTGAAGATACGCAGTATTTT
TRBV3-1	many	TRBJ2-1	NA	CASSHRAGAGGEQFF	TGTGCCAGCAGCCATCGCGCGGGGGCAGGGGGTGAGCAGTTCTTC
TRBV12-5	medium-sized	TRBJ2-3	TRBD2	CASGLLTSGGVVSTDTQYF	TGTGCTAGTGGTTTGCTGACTAGCGGGGGGGTAGTAAGCACAGATACGCAGTATTTT
TRBV15	NA	TRBJ1-4	TRBD1	CATSIDRGRTNEKLFF	TGTGCCACCAGCATCGACAGGGGCAGAACTAATGAAAAACTGTTTTTT
TRBV7-2	once	TRBJ1-6	NA	CASSLALTGWEQHF	TGTGCCAGCAGCTTAGCGCTAACTGGCTGGGAGCAGCACTTT
TRBV4-2	NA	TRBJ1-1	NA	CASSQDKNTEAFF	TGTGCCAGCAGCCAAGATAAGAACACTGAAGCTTTCTTT
TRBV11-3	NA	TRBJ2-1	TRBD2	CASSPGRGGGNEQFF	TGTGCCAGCAGCCCCGGGCGGGGGGGCGGCAATGAGCAGTTCTTC
TRBV10-2	many	TRBJ2-3	TRBD2	CASSERGGTDTQYF	TGCGCCAGCAGTGAGCGGGGGGGAACAGATACGCAGTATTTT
TRBV7-2	medium-sized	TRBJ2-7	NA	CASSLGLGEQYF	TGTGCCAGCAGCTTGGGACTTGGCGAGCAGTACTTC
TRBV5-8	few	TRBJ1-5	NA	CASSLGPRPQHF	TGTGCCAGCAGCTTAGGCCCCCGGCCCCAGCATTTT
TRBV2	few	TRBJ1-1	NA	CASSEEWRAEAFF	TGTGCCAGCAGTGAGGAGTGGAGGGCTGAAGCTTTCTTT
TRBV2	NA	TRBJ2-1	NA	CASSDRWGAPSNEQFF	TGTGCCAGCAGTGATCGGTGGGGGGCCCCCTCCAATGAGCAGTTCTTC
TRBV10-3	NA	TRBJ1-2	NA	CAISESTRGAGYTF	TGTGCCATCAGTGAGTCAACTAGGGGCGCGGGCTACACCTTC
TRBV24-1	medium-sized	TRBJ2-3	NA	CATSAPDLGGDTQYF	TGTGCCACCAGTGCCCCGGACCTTGGCGGAGATACGCAGTATTTT
TRBV5-4	NA	TRBJ1-2	NA	CASSPQQNYGYTF	TGTGCCAGCAGCCCACAGCAGAACTATGGCTACACCTTC
TRBV11-1	medium-sized	TRBJ1-1	NA	CASSFGGAGNTEAFF	TGTGCCAGCAGCTTTGGGGGCGCGGGGAACACTGAAGCTTTCTTT
TRBV12-5	NA	TRBJ1-5	NA	CASGLNVQAQPQHF	TGTGCTAGTGGTTTGAACGTACAGGCTCAGCCCCAGCATTTT
TRBV7-8	medium-sized	TRBJ1-3	TRBD1	CASSYSGDSTIYF	TGTGCCAGCAGTTATAGTGGGGACAGCACCATATATTTT
TRBV11-1	many	TRBJ1-3	TRBD1	CASSFTGTGNTIYF	TGTGCCAGCAGCTTCACCGGGACAGGGAACACCATATATTTT
TRBV6-6	many	TRBJ2-7	NA	CASSYEAGVEQYF	TGTGCCAGCAGTTACGAAGCGGGTGTGGAGCAGTACTTC
TRBV5-4	many	TRBJ2-6	NA	CASSRGVDSGANVLTF	TGTGCCAGCAGCAGGGGCGTAGACTCTGGGGCCAACGTCCTGACTTTC
TRBV27	medium-sized	TRBJ2-5	NA	CASSTRTGRTETQYF	TGTGCCAGCAGTACTCGGACGGGACGAACGGAGACCCAGTACTTC
TRBV5-4	NA	TRBJ1-2	NA	CASSLEGGRGGGYTF	TGTGCCAGCAGCTTGGAGGGGGGGCGAGGGGGTGGCTACACCTTC
TRBV5-3	NA	TRBJ1-2	NA	CARSGGWLAGNYGYTF	TGTGCCAGAAGCGGGGGTTGGTTGGCAGGGAACTATGGCTACACCTTC
TRBV11-2	many	TRBJ2-3	NA	CASSPQGASTDTQYF	TGTGCCAGCAGCCCCCAAGGCGCCAGCACAGATACGCAGTATTTT
TRBV12-3/TRBV12-4	many	TRBJ1-1	TRBD1	CASSRTGANTEAFF	TGTGCCAGCAGTCGGACAGGGGCGAACACTGAAGCTTTCTTT
TRBV10-1	NA	TRBJ2-6	TRBD1	CASSDRVF	TGCGCCAGCAGCGACAGGGTTTTC
TRBV20-1	NA	TRBJ2-1	TRBD2	CSARVLSGFSYNEQFF	TGCAGTGCTAGAGTTCTTAGCGGGTTCTCCTACAATGAGCAGTTCTTC